The rows below give T cell receptor beta chains drawn from one sample of a study of CD8+ T cells in alopecia areata. Some clones are missing from TCRdb's copy, which holds only in-frame ones; the method was immunoSEQ multiplex PCR. This sample has under 150,000 clones; about half occur once, and the top ten carry approximately 0.5%. This specimen consisted of CD4+ T cells sorted from blood, obtained at week 4, from a patient treated with tofacitinib. These receptors originate from a human donor with alopecia areata. Both conserved end residues are part of each CDR3. The D gene is left open where the match is weak. Size is stated for part of the rows, as once, few or many counts, or as a class when the clone is expanded.

clone size	V gene	J gene	D gene	CDR3 protein	CDR3 DNA
NA	TRBV19	TRBJ2-6	NA	CASSTGQFYSGANVLTF	TGTGCCAGTAGTACCGGACAGTTTTACTCTGGGGCCAACGTCCTGACTTTC
NA	TRBV2	TRBJ2-3	NA	CASFRATGDTQYF	TGTGCCAGCTTTCGGGCGACGGGAGATACGCAGTATTTT
NA	TRBV5-6	TRBJ1-6	NA	CASTWTASSYNSPLHF	TGTGCCAGCACCTGGACAGCGAGCTCCTATAATTCACCCCTCCACTTT
NA	TRBV29-1	TRBJ2-1	TRBD1	CSVEEYSFPGGHNEQFF	TGCAGCGTTGAAGAGTATAGCTTTCCAGGGGGTCACAATGAGCAGTTCTTC
NA	TRBV25-1	TRBJ2-3	NA	CASRDNTDTQYF	TGTGCCAGCAGGGACAACACAGATACGCAGTATTTT
NA	TRBV30	TRBJ2-6	NA	CAWLSAGANVLTF	TGTGCCTGGCTAAGTGCTGGGGCCAACGTCCTGACTTTC
few	TRBV19	TRBJ1-5	TRBD1	CASSIRDRKNSNQPQHF	TGTGCCAGTAGTATAAGGGACAGGAAAAATAGCAATCAGCCCCAGCATTTT
NA	TRBV5-4	TRBJ2-1	NA	CASSPEGWGRTNEQFF	TGTGCCAGCAGCCCCGAGGGATGGGGACGTACCAATGAGCAGTTCTTC
few	TRBV18	TRBJ1-6	NA	CASSTGHNSPLHF	TGTGCCAGCTCGACGGGCCATAATTCACCCCTCCACTTT
NA	TRBV7-2	TRBJ2-2	NA	CASSRDRLNTGELFF	TGTGCCAGCAGCCGCGACAGGCTGAACACCGGGGAGCTGTTTTTT
once	TRBV6-5	TRBJ2-7	TRBD2	CASSEGLAGEEQYF	TGTGCCAGCAGTGAAGGGCTAGCGGGAGAGGAGCAGTACTTC
NA	TRBV27	TRBJ1-1	NA	CASRYQGPNTEAFF	TGTGCCAGCAGGTACCAGGGCCCCAACACTGAAGCTTTCTTT
NA	TRBV6-5	TRBJ1-6	NA	CASSYSSGGNSPLHF	TGTGCCAGCAGTTACTCGTCTGGGGGAAATTCACCCCTCCACTTT
few	TRBV5-1	TRBJ2-1	NA	CASSLDRGSGEQFF	TGCGCCAGCAGCTTGGATCGGGGATCCGGTGAGCAGTTCTTC
NA	TRBV5-1	TRBJ2-7	NA	CASSLVDSRSYEQYF	TGCGCCAGCAGCTTGGTGGACAGCAGAAGCTACGAGCAGTACTTC
NA	TRBV30	TRBJ1-4	NA	CAWSTSKQGKLFF	TGTGCCTGGAGTACGTCCAAACAGGGAAAACTGTTTTTT
NA	TRBV10-3	TRBJ2-7	NA	CAISESIGAGLREQYF	TGTGCCATCAGTGAGTCTATTGGGGCAGGGCTGAGGGAGCAGTACTTC
NA	TRBV29-1	TRBJ1-1	NA	CSVAPLRDTEAFF	TGCAGCGTTGCCCCCTTGAGGGACACTGAAGCTTTCTTT
many	TRBV29-1	TRBJ2-1	TRBD1	CSVEVGTGLGNEQFF	TGCAGCGTTGAAGTAGGGACAGGGCTCGGCAATGAGCAGTTCTTC
many	TRBV5-1	TRBJ2-4	NA	CASSLDRDIQYF	TGCGCCAGCAGCTTGGATAGGGACATTCAGTACTTC
NA	TRBV6-1	TRBJ1-5	NA	CATGGSNQPQHF	TGTGCCACGGGGGGGAGCAATCAGCCCCAGCATTTT
once	TRBV2	TRBJ1-6	NA	CASRGSYNSPLHF	TGTGCCAGCAGGGGGTCCTATAATTCACCCCTCCACTTT
once	TRBV29-1	TRBJ2-1	NA	CSVEGLRESYNEQFF	TGCAGCGTTGAAGGTCTCAGGGAAAGCTACAATGAGCAGTTCTTC
few	TRBV14	TRBJ1-3	NA	CASSPLTSWPRGSGNTIYF	TGTGCCAGCAGCCCCCTAACATCCTGGCCGCGGGGCTCTGGAAACACCATATATTTT
few	TRBV9	TRBJ2-7	NA	CASSPRGAGLSYEQYF	TGTGCCAGCAGCCCCCGGGGAGCGGGCCTCTCCTACGAGCAGTACTTC
NA	TRBV30	TRBJ2-3	TRBD2	CAWNPRLATDTQYF	TGTGCCTGGAACCCCCGACTAGCCACAGATACGCAGTATTTT
few	TRBV29-1	TRBJ2-5	NA	CSVRGRLQETQYF	TGCAGCGTTAGGGGACGCCTACAAGAGACCCAGTACTTC
NA	TRBV9	TRBJ2-2	NA	CASSVGRGNTGELFF	TGTGCCAGCAGCGTAGGACGAGGTAACACCGGGGAGCTGTTTTTT
NA	TRBV2	TRBJ2-2	TRBD1	CASRRQGTNTGELFF	TGTGCCAGCAGGAGACAGGGGACGAACACCGGGGAGCTGTTTTTT
NA	TRBV11-2	TRBJ2-3	NA	CASSPTAGGTDTQYF	TGTGCCAGCAGCCCTACGGCAGGGGGCACAGATACGCAGTATTTT
NA	TRBV25-1	TRBJ2-4	NA	CASSESDVGIQYF	TGTGCCAGCAGTGAATCGGACGTGGGGATTCAGTACTTC
few	TRBV6-5	TRBJ2-7	NA	CASSSPGTSYEQYF	TGTGCCAGCAGTTCTCCGGGGACCTCCTACGAGCAGTACTTC
NA	TRBV30	TRBJ1-5	NA	CAWGKWDQPQHF	TGTGCCTGGGGGAAGTGGGATCAGCCCCAGCATTTT
NA	TRBV14	TRBJ2-3	NA	CASRGAPYTDTQYF	TGTGCCAGCCGCGGGGCTCCCTACACAGATACGCAGTATTTT
NA	TRBV27	TRBJ1-2	NA	CASSLVPRRRGGYTF	TGTGCCAGCAGTTTAGTTCCCCGTAGGAGAGGTGGCTACACCTTC
NA	TRBV2	TRBJ2-7	NA	CASSLTAYEQYF	TGTGCCAGCAGTTTGACAGCTTACGAGCAGTACTTC
few	TRBV10-3	TRBJ1-5	NA	CAISGGSNQPQHF	TGTGCCATCAGTGGGGGCAGCAATCAGCCCCAGCATTTT
NA	TRBV29-1	TRBJ2-5	NA	CSVGTLQETQYF	TGCAGCGTCGGGACGTTGCAAGAGACCCAGTACTTC
few	TRBV30	TRBJ1-5	NA	CAWSVMASQPQHF	TGTGCCTGGAGTGTAATGGCGAGTCAGCCCCAGCATTTT
NA	TRBV30	TRBJ1-6	NA	CAWSKSSPLHF	TGTGCCTGGAGTAAGAGTTCACCCCTCCACTTT